Listed here are 25 T cell receptor beta chains from one sample, sequenced in a study of T cell responses to AZD1222 COVID-19 vaccine. Only in-frame clones appear in the TCRdb table, and some are missing; sequencing was by immunoSEQ multiplex PCR. The sample has 180,000 or so clones, roughly 94% seen once. The sample here was peripheral blood, taken on day 0 of AZD1222 vaccination. The receptors were gathered from an adult in good health.

The rearrangement joins TRBV7-9 to TRBJ1-1, with a possible D match to TRBD1 (5 bases). V was pared by 6 bases and J by 5 bases, with 10 bases between. The CDR3 extends over 12 amino acids. CDR1 and CDR2 (germline): SEHNR, FQNEAQ (reference sequence). CDR3 region: CASRLGGTEAFF. Here the CDR3 DNA reads TGTGCCAGCAGGCTTGGGGGGACTGAAGCTTTCTTT.

The V gene is TRBV19, the J gene TRBJ1-1; D gene ambiguous. CDR1 LNHDA and CDR2 SQIVND come from the germline V gene (reference sequence). This CDR3 contains 12 residues. Trimming took 5 bases from V and 2 from J, leaving 6 bases between them. The CDR3 DNA sequence: TGTGCCAGTAGTCATCTTAACACTGAAGCTTTCTTT. Translated, it gives CASSHLNTEAFF.

The chain links TRBV5-4 to TRBJ1-1; 8 nucleotides agree with TRBD1. Germline assignment: CDR1 SGHNT and CDR2 YYREEE (reference sequence). The length of the CDR3 is 13 residues. The V and J ends lost 3 bases and 7 bases, in that order; junction bases with no gene match: 5. This chain's CDR3 is CASSSQGGDEAFF. CDR3 bases: TGTGCCAGCAGCTCACAGGGGGGGGATGAAGCTTTCTTT.

To note about this clone: Sequence at one end of the junction differs from germline and may be a read error. The CDR3 DNA sequence: TGTGCCAGCAGCTCCGCTTCGGGTAGGGATTCATCCCTCCACTTT. This encodes CASSSASGRDSSLHF. The chain joins TRBV7-2 to TRBJ1-6; unclear D gene. Germline CDR1 and CDR2: SGHTA and FQGNSA. The CDR3 totals 15 residues.

The chain joins TRBV4-2 to TRBJ2-3; D is possibly TRBD2 (5 bases). The CDR3 contains 18 residues. From germline, CDR1 is LGHNA and CDR2 YNFKEQ. V shed 0 bases and J shed 2 bases, with 18 bases lying between them. The CDR3 nucleotides are TGTGCCAGCAGCCAAGAAGGAGGAGATAGGACGGCCACAGATACGCAGTATTTT. It encodes CASSQEGGDRTATDTQYF.

This clone was observed a single time. V gene TRBV12-3 or TRBV12-4 combines with J gene TRBJ1-2; possibly TRBD1 for D (5 bases). Deletions cut 3 bases from V and 7 bases from J, with 9 bases between. The CDR3 has 12 residues. In DNA, the CDR3 is TGTGCCAGCAGTTTTGCAGGGACTGGCTACACCTTC. It codes for CASSFAGTGYTF.

The genes are TRBV2 and TRBJ1-4; D uncertain. The CDR3 sequence is 14 residues long. With 4 bases removed from V and 3 bases from J, the gap between germline ends came to 9 bases. Germline-derived CDR1 and CDR2 are SNHLY and FYNNEI. CDR3 nucleotides: TGTGCCAGCAGTGGGGTCGGGTCTAATGAAAAACTGTTTTTT. It yields the protein CASSGVGSNEKLFF.

The rearrangement uses TRBV11-2 and TRBJ1-2; D gene uncertain. CDR1 and CDR2 (germline): SGHAT, FQNNGV. This CDR3 spans 16 amino acids. The V end was cut by 1 base, the J end by 3 bases, with 15 bases between. CDR3 loop: CASSLASGLADYGYTF. CDR3 bases: TGTGCCAGCAGCTTAGCTTCGGGTCTCGCTGACTATGGCTACACCTTC. Combining the CDR3 with reference TRBV11-2 and TRBJ1-2 gives the whole variable domain EAGVAQSPRYKIIEKRQSVAFWCNPISGHATLYWYQQILGQGPKLLIQFQNNGVVDDSQLPKDRFSAERLKGVDSTLKIQPAKLEDSAVYLCASSLASGLADYGYTFGSGTRLTVV.

The chain links TRBV5-1 to TRBJ2-7, with TRBD1 matching 10 bases. The trim removed 7 bases at V and 5 bases at J, leaving 6 bases unmatched. The CDR3 length is 13 residues. The germline V gene encodes CDR1 SGHRS and CDR2 YFSETQ. The CDR3 coding sequence is TGCGCCAGCCGACAGGGGGCAGGAAACGAGCAGTACTTC. Protein sequence: CASRQGAGNEQYF.

V and J are TRBV27 and TRBJ2-7; 12 bases align to TRBD2. The CDR3 spans 15 residues. V lost 3 bases and J lost 2; bases outside the gene matches: 2. Germline assignment: CDR1 MNHEY and CDR2 SMNVEV (reference sequence). CDR3 coding DNA: TGTGCCAGCAGTTTTGGACTAGCGGGGACCTACGAGCAGTACTTC. This encodes CASSFGLAGTYEQYF.

This chain uses TRBV7-2 with TRBJ2-1; 7 bases agree with TRBD1. This CDR3 is built from 13 residues. Germline CDR1 reads SGHTA; CDR2 reads FQGNSA. V was clipped by 5 bases and J by 8 bases; unmatched bases: 6. Written as DNA, the CDR3 is TGTGCCAGCAGCCCCTGGACAGGCGATGAGCAGTTCTTC. Amino acid sequence: CASSPWTGDEQFF.

The chain carries TRBV29-1 and TRBJ2-7, with unresolved D. The CDR3 loop spans 11 amino acids. Trimming took 5 bases from V and 3 from J, leaving 8 bases between them. The germline V gene has CDR1 SQVTM and CDR2 ANQGSEA. DNA of the CDR3: TGCAGCGTTCGAGCTAACTACGAGCAGTACTTC. Encoded protein: CSVRANYEQYF.

V gene TRBV11-2 combines with J gene TRBJ2-7; D may be TRBD1 (6 bases). The CDR3 runs to 14 residues. Germline CDR1 is SGHAT and CDR2 is FQNNGV. V gave up 3 bases and J gave up 6 bases, with 15 bases separating them. The CDR3 DNA is TGTGCCAGCAGCTTGGGGGCGGAGGTTAGCGAGCAGTACTTC. Protein sequence: CASSLGAEVSEQYF.

This chain links TRBV6-2 or TRBV6-3 with TRBJ1-2, with D unresolved. In germline, CDR1 is MNHEY, CDR2 SVGEGT. Trimming left V 6 bases short and J 4 bases short, with 12 bases between. The CDR3 extends over 13 amino acids. CDR3 sequence (DNA): TGTGCCAGCAGCTCAACGGACTTCTATGGCTACACCTTC. Translation: CASSSTDFYGYTF.

The gene calls are TRBV7-8 and TRBJ1-5; perhaps TRBD1 as D (5 bases). Germline CDR1 reads SGHVS; CDR2 reads FQNEAQ. V was trimmed by 0 bases and J by 5 bases, leaving 11 bases between them. The length of the CDR3 is 15 residues. CDR3: CASSLALRGDQPQHF. CDR3 bases: TGTGCCAGCAGCTTAGCTTTGAGGGGTGATCAGCCCCAGCATTTT.

This clone was seen only a few times. The chain joins TRBV6-5 to TRBJ2-3, with D hard to call. CDR3 length equals 15 residues. Germline V lookup: CDR1 MNHEY, CDR2 SVGAGI. Trimming removed 4 bases at V and 4 bases at J, with 15 bases between. CDR3 in DNA: TGTGCCAGCAGTTTGCGACTCGCTTCCCCAGATACGCAGTATTTT. As protein: CASSLRLASPDTQYF.

V is TRBV15 and J is TRBJ2-1; TRBD1 matches 9 bases. Unmatched junction bases numbered 3, after V lost 0 bases and J lost 3 bases. This CDR3 region has 16 residues. Germline-derived CDR1 and CDR2 are LNHNV and YYDKDF (reference sequence). In nucleotides, the CDR3 is TGTGCCACCAGCAGAGAGGGGGACAGGGTCTACAATGAGCAGTTCTTC. This sequence encodes CATSREGDRVYNEQFF. The variable domain in full, with the rest retrieved from reference TRBV15 and TRBJ2-1, is DAMVIQNPRYQVTQFGKPVTLSCSQTLNHNVMYWYQQKSSQAPKLLFHYYDKDFNNEADTPDNFQSRRPNTSFCFLDIRSPGLGDTAMYLCATSREGDRVYNEQFFGPGTRLTVL.

The chain combines TRBV7-3 with TRBJ1-1; 11 nucleotides agree with TRBD1. The CDR3 is 13 amino acids. Losses at the gene ends were 11 bases for V and 3 bases for J; bases not matched to a gene: 5. CDR1 is SGHTA and CDR2 is FQGTGA in the germline V gene. For the CDR3, the DNA is TGTGCCTGCGGACAGGGGGCAGACACTGAAGCTTTCTTT. It translates to CACGQGADTEAFF.

The chain has TRBV6-6 and TRBJ1-5; 7 nucleotides align to TRBD1. Germline lookup yields CDR1 MNHNY and CDR2 SVGAGI (reference sequence). The CDR3 totals 13 residues. J lost 5 bases, V lost 5 bases, and 3 bases had no gene match. This CDR3 reads CASSLTGDQPQHF. The CDR3 DNA is TGTGCCAGCAGTCTCACAGGGGATCAGCCCCAGCATTTT.

The V call is TRBV6-5, the J call TRBJ1-5; tentative D call: TRBD1 (5 bases). CDR1 MNHEY and CDR2 SVGAGI come from the germline V gene. Trimming removed 6 bases from V and 3 bases from J, with 15 bases in between. The CDR3 is 15 amino acids. Here the CDR3 DNA reads TGTGCCAGCAGACAAACAGGACCGAACAATCAGCCCCAGCATTTT. Encoded protein: CASRQTGPNNQPQHF.

The V call is TRBV7-2, the J call TRBJ1-2, with TRBD1 matching over 10 bases. From germline, CDR1 is SGHTA and CDR2 FQGNSA. This CDR3 has 14 residues. The V segment lost 3 bases and the J segment 8 bases; nucleotides outside the gene matches: 6. CDR3 residues: CASSFDRGRKGYTF. The CDR3, as DNA: TGTGCCAGCAGCTTTGACAGGGGGCGCAAAGGCTACACCTTC.

The genes are TRBV27 and TRBJ1-2; TRBD1 agrees at 9 bases. The CDR3 spans 15 residues. Germline V lookup: CDR1 MNHEY, CDR2 SMNVEV (reference sequence). The junction had 10 bases not matched to a gene; V was cut back by 6 bases and J by 5 bases. The CDR3 coding sequence is TGTGCCAGCAGCTCAAAGGGAGGGACAGGGTATGGCTACACCTTC. It codes for CASSSKGGTGYGYTF.

The chain has TRBV5-1 and TRBJ2-1; D is perhaps TRBD2 (6 bases). Germline V gene data show CDR1 as SGHRS and CDR2 as YFSETQ. Trimming removed 7 bases at V and 0 bases at J, with 23 bases between. CDR3 size: 18 residues. In DNA, the CDR3 is TGCGCCAGCGACGGGGGTCAGGTCCGGGTCAGCTCCTACAATGAGCAGTTCTTC. Translation: CASDGGQVRVSSYNEQFF.

The rearrangement joins TRBV4-1 to TRBJ1-6, with a possible D match to TRBD1 (5 bases). Trimming took off 7 bases at V and 5 bases at J, with 9 bases between the two ends. The CDR3 extends over 13 amino acids. The germline V gene encodes CDR1 MGHRA and CDR2 YSYEKL. In nucleotides, the CDR3 is TGCGCCAGCATGCTAGGGGATAATTCACCCCTCCACTTT. Its translation is CASMLGDNSPLHF.

This chain joins TRBV6-5 and TRBJ1-3, with D unresolved. The CDR3 is 13 amino acids. Per the germline V gene, CDR1 is MNHEY and CDR2 is SVGAGI. Trimming stripped 2 bases from V and 3 bases from J, with 5 bases between. Written as DNA, the CDR3 is TGTGCCAGCAGTTACCCAGGTGGAAACACCATATATTTT. Translating it yields CASSYPGGNTIYF.